This T cell receptor (beta chain) was sequenced during a study of blood T cell repertoires in COVID-19. Study processing details: Reference gene primer amplification in the assay estimated nucleated cell counts. The table came from immunoSEQ multiplex PCR; TCRdb's copy has only in-frame clones and leaves some out. Clonal size and the V and J genes are those of that table, whereas D and trimming came from the DNA. The table records a few hundred thousand clones, about 91% of them present only once. CDR3 length equals 16 residues. V lost 0 bases to trimming and J lost 2 bases, with 15 bases between them. CDR1 SGHRS and CDR2 YFSETQ come from the germline V gene.

The chain links TRBV5-1 to TRBJ2-7; D gene unclear. The receptor was isolated from a woman aged 45-65 years with COVID-19, enrolled during active disease. The sample taken for sequencing was peripheral blood. CDR3 protein: CASSLAIANSPYEQYF. The CDR3 nucleotides are TGCGCCAGCAGCTTGGCCATCGCGAACTCTCCCTACGAGCAGTACTTC.